This TCR beta chain emerged from a study of T cell repertoires in cytomegalovirus infection. Findings and limits, study-wide: HLA-C-restricted, CMV-specific TCR beta clonotypes were dominant ex vivo.

V lost 5 bases to trimming and J lost 1 base, with 14 bases between them. Germline V gene sequence: CDR1 SGHAT, CDR2 FQNNGV. The CDR3 has 15 residues. TCRdb reanalysed the reads using MiXCR and keeps one entry per CDR3 protein. The table has under 150,000 distinct CDR3 sequences, 20% to 30% seen once. This clonotype was observed many times. Its antigen is as yet unknown. The sequenced material came from PBMCs, sequenced either directly or after in vitro stimulation (not recorded which). The clonotype comes from a human donor in good health (CMV status not recorded). Some clones in this sample may be carry-over from other donors' samples. The chain is built from TRBV11-2 and TRBJ1-1, with D possibly being TRBD1 (5 bases). CDR3: CASSAMGGENTEAFF. The CDR3 DNA sequence: TGTGCCAGCAGCGCGATGGGGGGGGAGAACACTGAAGCTTTCTTT.